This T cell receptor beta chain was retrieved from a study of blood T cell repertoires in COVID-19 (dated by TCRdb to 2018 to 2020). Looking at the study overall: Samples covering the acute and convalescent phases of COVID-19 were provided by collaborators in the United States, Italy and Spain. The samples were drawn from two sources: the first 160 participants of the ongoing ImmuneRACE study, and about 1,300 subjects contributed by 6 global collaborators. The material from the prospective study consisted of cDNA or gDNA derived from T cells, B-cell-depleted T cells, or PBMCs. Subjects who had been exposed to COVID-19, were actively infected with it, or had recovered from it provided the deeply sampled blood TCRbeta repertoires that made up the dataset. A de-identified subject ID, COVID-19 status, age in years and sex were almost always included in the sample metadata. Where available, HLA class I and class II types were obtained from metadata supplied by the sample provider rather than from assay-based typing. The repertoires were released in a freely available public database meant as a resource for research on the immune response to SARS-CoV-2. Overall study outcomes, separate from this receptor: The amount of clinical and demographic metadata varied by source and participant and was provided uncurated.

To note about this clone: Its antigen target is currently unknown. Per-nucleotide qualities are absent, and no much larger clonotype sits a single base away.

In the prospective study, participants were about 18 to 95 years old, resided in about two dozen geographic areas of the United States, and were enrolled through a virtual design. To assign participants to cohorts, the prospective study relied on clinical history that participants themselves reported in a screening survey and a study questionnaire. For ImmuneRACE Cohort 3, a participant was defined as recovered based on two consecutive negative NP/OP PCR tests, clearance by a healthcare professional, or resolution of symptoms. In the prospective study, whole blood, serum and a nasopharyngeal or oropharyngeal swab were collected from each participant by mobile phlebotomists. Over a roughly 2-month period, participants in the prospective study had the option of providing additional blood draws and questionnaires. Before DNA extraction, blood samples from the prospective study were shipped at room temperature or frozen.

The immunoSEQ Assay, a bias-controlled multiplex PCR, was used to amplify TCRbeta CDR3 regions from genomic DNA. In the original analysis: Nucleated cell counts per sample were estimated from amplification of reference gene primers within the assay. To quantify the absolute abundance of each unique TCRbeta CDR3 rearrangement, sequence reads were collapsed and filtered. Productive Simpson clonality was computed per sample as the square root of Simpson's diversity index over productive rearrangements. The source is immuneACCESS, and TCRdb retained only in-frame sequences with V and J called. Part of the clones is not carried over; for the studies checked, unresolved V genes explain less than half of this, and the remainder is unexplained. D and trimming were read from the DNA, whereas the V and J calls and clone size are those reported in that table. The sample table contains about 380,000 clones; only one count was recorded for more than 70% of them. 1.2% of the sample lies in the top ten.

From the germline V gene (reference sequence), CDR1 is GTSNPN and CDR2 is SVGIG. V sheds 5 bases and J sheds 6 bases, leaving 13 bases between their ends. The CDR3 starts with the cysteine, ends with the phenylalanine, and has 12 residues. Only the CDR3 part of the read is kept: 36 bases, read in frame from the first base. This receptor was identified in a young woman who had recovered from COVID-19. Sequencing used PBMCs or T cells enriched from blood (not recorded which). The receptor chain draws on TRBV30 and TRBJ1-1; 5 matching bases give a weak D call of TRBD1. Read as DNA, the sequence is TGTGCCTGGGAGGCGTGGGGCTCTGAAGCTTTCTTT. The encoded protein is CAWEAWGSEAFF.